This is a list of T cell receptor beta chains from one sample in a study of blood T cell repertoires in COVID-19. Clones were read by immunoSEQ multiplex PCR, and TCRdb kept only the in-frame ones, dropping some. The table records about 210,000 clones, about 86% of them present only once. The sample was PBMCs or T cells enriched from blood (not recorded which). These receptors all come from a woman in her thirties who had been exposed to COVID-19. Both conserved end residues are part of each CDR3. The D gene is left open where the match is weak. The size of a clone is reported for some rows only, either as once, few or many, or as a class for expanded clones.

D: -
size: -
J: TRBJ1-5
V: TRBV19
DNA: TGTGCCAGTAGTATCGAACTCAGCAATCAGCCCCAGCATTTT
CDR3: CASSIELSNQPQHF

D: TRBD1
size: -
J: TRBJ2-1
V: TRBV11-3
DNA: TGTGCCAGCAGCGTAAGAGGGGGCCACAATGAGCAGTTCTTC
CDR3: CASSVRGGHNEQFF

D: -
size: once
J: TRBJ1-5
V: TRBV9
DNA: TGTGCCAGCAGCGTAGGATCCCGGGGCAATCAGCCCCAGCATTTT
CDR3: CASSVGSRGNQPQHF

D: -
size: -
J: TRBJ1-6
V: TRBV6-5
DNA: TGTGCCAGCAGCGACCAGGTTAATTCACCCCTCCACTTT
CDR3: CASSDQVNSPLHF

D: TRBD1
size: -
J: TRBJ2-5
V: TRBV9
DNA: TGTGCCAGCAGCGTAGCGGTCGACAGGGAAGGCCAAGAGACCCAGTACTTC
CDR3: CASSVAVDREGQETQYF

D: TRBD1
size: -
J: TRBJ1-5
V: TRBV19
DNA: TGTGCCACCAGCACCGGGACAGGGGGCGGTCAGCCCCAGCATTTT
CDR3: CATSTGTGGGQPQHF

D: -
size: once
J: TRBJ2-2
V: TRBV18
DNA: TGTGCCAGCTCACCACGTCAGGGGAACACCGGGGAGCTGTTTTTT
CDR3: CASSPRQGNTGELFF

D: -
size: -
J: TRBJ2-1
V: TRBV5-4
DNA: TGTGCCAGCACGCTTGGGGGGACGGGAAACAATGAGCAGTTCTTC
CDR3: CASTLGGTGNNEQFF

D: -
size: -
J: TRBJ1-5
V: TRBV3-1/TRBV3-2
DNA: TGTGCCAGCAGCCAAACGTATGCGGGGAATCAGCCCCAGCATTTT
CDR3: CASSQTYAGNQPQHF

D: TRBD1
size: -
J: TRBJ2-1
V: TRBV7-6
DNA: TGTGCCAGCAGCCAAGACAGGGGGTCCCACAATGAGCAGTTCTTC
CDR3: CASSQDRGSHNEQFF

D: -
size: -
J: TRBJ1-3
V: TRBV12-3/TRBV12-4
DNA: TGTGCCAGCAGTTCAACAGGAAACACCATATATTTT
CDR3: CASSSTGNTIYF

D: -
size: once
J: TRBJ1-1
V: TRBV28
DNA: TGTGCCAGCCGTACTAACACTGAAGCTTTCTTT
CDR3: CASRTNTEAFF

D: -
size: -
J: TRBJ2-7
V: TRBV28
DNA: TGTGCCAGCAGTTGGGCGGGACAGTCCTACGAGCAGTACTTC
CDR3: CASSWAGQSYEQYF

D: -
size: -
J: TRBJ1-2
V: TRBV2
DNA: TGTGCCAGCAGTGAAGCTCCCCAGGGTGGGGGCTACACCTTC
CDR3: CASSEAPQGGGYTF

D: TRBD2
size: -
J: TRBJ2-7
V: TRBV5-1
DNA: TGCGCCAGCAGCTTTCTAGCGGGGTTCTCCTACGAGCAGTACTTC
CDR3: CASSFLAGFSYEQYF

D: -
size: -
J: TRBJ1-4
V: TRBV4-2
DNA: TGTGCCAGCAGCCTAATGGGAGGTGCTAATGAAAAACTGTTTTTT
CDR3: CASSLMGGANEKLFF

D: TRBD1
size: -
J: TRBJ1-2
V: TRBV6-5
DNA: TGTGCCAGCAGTTACGACAGGGGTTGGTATGGCTACACCTTC
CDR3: CASSYDRGWYGYTF

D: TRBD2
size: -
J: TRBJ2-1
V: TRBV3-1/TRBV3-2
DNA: TGTGCCAGCAGCCTCGGACTAGCGGGGGGGTCACTGAAGTTCTTC
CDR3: CASSLGLAGGSLKFF

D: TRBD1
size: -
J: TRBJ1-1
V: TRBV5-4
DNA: TGTGCCAGCAGCCAGAGACAGGGGAATGAAGCTTTCTTT
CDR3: CASSQRQGNEAFF

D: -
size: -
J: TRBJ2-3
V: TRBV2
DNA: TGTGCCAGCAGCCCTACAGTGGCTAGCACAGATACGCAGTATTTT
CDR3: CASSPTVASTDTQYF

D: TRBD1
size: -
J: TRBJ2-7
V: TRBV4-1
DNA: TGCGCCAGCAGCCAAGAGGGGACAGGATCCCCCTACGAGCAGTACTTC
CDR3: CASSQEGTGSPYEQYF

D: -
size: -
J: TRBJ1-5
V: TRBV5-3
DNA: TGTGCCAGAAGCGGCCCGAGGGGTCAGCGGGATCAGCCCCAGCATTTT
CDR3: CARSGPRGQRDQPQHF